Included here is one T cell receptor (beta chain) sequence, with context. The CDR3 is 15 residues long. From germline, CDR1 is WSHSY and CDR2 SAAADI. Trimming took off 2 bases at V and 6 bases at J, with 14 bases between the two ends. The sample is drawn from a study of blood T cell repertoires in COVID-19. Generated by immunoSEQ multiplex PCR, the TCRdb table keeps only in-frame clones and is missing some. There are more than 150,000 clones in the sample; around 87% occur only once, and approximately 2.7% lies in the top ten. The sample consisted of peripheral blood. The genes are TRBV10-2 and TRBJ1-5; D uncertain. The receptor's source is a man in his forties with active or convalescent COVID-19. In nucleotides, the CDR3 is TGCGCCAGCAGTGAGGGGCAGCTTATAATTCAGCCCCAGCATTTT. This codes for CASSEGQLIIQPQHF.